This record covers a single TCR beta chain. Germline V gene data show CDR1 as LNHNV and CDR2 as YYDKDF (reference sequence). Trimming shortened V by 9 bases and J by 0 bases, and 19 bases separated the two germline ends. The CDR3 is made up of 16 amino acids. This sample is drawn from a study of blood T cell repertoires in COVID-19. The method was immunoSEQ multiplex PCR; TCRdb's version includes in-frame clones alone and lacks a portion of them. The sample lists tens of thousands of clones, 65% to 85% occurring once. The specimen was peripheral blood. This receptor was taken from a woman older than 75 with active or convalescent COVID-19. The chain carries TRBV15 and TRBJ2-3, with TRBD2 as a possible D gene (6 bases). CDR3 sequence reads: CATRLGSLASTDTQYF. The CDR3 region has the DNA TGTGCCACAAGACTAGGTTCCCTTGCTAGCACAGATACGCAGTATTTT. Combining the CDR3 with reference TRBV15 and TRBJ2-3 gives the whole variable domain DAMVIQNPRYQVTQFGKPVTLSCSQTLNHNVMYWYQQKSSQAPKLLFHYYDKDFNNEADTPDNFQSRRPNTSFCFLDIRSPGLGDTAMYLCATRLGSLASTDTQYFGPGTRLTVL.